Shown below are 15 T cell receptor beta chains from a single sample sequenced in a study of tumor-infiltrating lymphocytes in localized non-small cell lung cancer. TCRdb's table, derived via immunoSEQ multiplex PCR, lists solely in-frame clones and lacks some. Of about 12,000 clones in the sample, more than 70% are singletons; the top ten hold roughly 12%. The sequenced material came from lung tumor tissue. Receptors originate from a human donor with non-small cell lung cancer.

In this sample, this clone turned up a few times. Written as DNA, the CDR3 is TGTGCCAGCAGTGAACGTCTAGATGAAAAACTGTTTTTT. It yields the protein CASSERLDEKLFF. The gene calls are TRBV6-1 and TRBJ1-4; D gene unclear. The CDR3 contains 13 residues. Germline CDR1 reads MNHNS; CDR2 reads SASEGT. V was shortened by 2 bases and J by 6 bases, with 7 bases between the two germline ends.

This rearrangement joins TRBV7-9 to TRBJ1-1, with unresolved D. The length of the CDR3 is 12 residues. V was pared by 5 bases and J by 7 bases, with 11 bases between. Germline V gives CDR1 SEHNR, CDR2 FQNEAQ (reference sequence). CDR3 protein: CASSQDVGEAFF. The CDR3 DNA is TGTGCCAGCAGCCAAGACGTGGGTGAAGCTTTCTTT.

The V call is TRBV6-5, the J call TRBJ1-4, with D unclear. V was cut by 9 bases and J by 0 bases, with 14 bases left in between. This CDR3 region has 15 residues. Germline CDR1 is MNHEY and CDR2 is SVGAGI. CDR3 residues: CASSRDGATNEKLFF. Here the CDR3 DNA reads TGTGCCAGTTCCCGGGATGGGGCAACTAATGAAAAACTGTTTTTT.

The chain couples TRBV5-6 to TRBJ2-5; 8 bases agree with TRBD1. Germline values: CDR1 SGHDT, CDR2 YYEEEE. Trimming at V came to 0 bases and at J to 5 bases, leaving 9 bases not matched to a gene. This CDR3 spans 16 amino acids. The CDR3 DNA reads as TGTGCCAGCAGCTTGGCCGAGACAGGGGCCTCGGAGACCCAGTACTTC. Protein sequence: CASSLAETGASETQYF. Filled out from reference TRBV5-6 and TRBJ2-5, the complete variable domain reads DAGVTQSPTHLIKTRGQQVTLRCSPKSGHDTVSWYQQALGQGPQFIFQYYEEEERQRGNFPDRFSGHQFPNYSSELNVNALLLGDSALYLCASSLAETGASETQYFGPGTRLLVL.

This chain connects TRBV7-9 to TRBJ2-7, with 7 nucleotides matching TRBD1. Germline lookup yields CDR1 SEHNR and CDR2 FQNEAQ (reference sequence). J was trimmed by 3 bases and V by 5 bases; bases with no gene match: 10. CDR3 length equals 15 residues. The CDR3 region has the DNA TGTGCCAGCAGCACCTCCTCGACAGGGCGCTACGAGCAGTACTTC. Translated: CASSTSSTGRYEQYF.

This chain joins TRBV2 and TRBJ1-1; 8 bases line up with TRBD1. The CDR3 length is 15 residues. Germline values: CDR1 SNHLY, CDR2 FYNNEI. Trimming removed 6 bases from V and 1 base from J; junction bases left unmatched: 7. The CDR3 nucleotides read TGTGCCAGCAGCGCCGACAGGGGACAGAACACTGAAGCTTTCTTT. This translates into CASSADRGQNTEAFF.

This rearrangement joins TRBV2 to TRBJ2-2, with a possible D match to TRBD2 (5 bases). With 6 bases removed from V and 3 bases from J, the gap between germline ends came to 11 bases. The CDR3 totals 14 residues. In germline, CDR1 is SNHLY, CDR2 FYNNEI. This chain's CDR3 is CASRTTDYTGELFF. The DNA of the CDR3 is TGTGCCAGCAGGACTACAGATTACACCGGGGAGCTGTTTTTT.

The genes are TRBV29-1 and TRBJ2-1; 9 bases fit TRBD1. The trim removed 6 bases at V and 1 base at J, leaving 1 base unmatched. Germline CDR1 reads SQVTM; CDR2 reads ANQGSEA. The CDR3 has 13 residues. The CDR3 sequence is CSVTGGSYNEQFF. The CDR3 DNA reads TGCAGCGTGACAGGGGGGTCCTACAATGAGCAGTTCTTC.

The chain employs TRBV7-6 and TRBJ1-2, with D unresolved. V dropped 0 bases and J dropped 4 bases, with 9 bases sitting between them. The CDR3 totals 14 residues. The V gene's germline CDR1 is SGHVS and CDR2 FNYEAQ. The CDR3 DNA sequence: TGTGCCAGCAGCTTAGCAGGAAGGAGCTATGGCTACACCTTC. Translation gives CASSLAGRSYGYTF.

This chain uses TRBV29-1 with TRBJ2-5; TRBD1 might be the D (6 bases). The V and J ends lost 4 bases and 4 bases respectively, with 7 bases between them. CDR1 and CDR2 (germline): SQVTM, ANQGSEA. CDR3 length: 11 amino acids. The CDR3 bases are TGCAGCGTTGTAGGGGGAGAGACCCAGTACTTC. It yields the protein CSVVGGETQYF.

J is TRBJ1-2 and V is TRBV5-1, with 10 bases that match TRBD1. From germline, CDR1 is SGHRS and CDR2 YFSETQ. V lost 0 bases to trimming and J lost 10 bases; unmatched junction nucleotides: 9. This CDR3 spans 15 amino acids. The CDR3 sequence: CASSLDRGQGSFYTF. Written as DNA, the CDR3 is TGCGCCAGCAGCTTGGATCGGGGACAGGGGTCCTTCTACACCTTC.

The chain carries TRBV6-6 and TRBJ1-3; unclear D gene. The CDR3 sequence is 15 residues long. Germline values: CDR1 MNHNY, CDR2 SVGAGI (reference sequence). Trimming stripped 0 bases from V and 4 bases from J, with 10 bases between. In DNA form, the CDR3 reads TGTGCCAGCAGTTACTCTCGACGGAAAGGAAACACCATATATTTT. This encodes CASSYSRRKGNTIYF.

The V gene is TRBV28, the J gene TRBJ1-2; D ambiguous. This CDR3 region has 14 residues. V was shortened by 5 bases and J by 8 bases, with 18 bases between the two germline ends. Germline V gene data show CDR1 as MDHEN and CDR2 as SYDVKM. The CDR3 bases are TGTGCCAGCAGTCTCTGGCAGGAGGGCCGCGGCTACACCTTC. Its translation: CASSLWQEGRGYTF.

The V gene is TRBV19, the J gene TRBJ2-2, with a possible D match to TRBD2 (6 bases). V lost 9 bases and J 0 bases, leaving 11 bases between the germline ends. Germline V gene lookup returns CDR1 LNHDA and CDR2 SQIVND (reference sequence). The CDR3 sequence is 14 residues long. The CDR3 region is CASNSGANTGELFF. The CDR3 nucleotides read TGTGCCAGCAACTCGGGAGCGAACACCGGGGAGCTGTTTTTT.

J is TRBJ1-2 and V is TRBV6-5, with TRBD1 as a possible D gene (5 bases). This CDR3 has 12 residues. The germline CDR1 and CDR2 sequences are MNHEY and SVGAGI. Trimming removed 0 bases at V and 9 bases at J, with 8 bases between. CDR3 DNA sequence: TGTGCCAGCAGTTACTCGCAGGGAAGCTACACCTTC. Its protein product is CASSYSQGSYTF.